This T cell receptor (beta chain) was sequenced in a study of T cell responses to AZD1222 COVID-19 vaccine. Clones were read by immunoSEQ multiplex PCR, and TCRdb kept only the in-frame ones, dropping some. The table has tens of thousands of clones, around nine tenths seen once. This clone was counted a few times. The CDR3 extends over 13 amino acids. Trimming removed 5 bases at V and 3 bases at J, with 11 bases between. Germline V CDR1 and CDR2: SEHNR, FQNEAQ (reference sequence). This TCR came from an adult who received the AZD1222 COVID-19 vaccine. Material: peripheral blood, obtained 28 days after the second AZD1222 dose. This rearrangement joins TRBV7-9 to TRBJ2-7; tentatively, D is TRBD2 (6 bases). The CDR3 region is CASSRRENYEQYF. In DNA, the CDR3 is TGTGCCAGCAGCCGGAGGGAAAACTACGAGCAGTACTTC.